The source of this TCR beta chain is a study of T cells in Graves' hyperthyroidism and ophthalmopathy. Findings of the study overall: Most clonotypes expanded in thyroid above 0.001 were likewise present in blood.

CDR3 length equals 14 residues. V was cut by 5 bases and J by 2 bases, with 13 bases left in between. Germline V lookup: CDR1 SGHNT, CDR2 YENEEA. This clonotype was picked up a small number of times. No antigen is known for it. The study defined stable Graves' hyperthyroidism as no ophthalmopathy progression within 18 months. TCR beta CDR3 sequences were amplified from RNA transcripts. The HTBI primer set was used in a first-round RT-PCR of the TCR CDR3. TCRdb analysed the multiplex PCR reads with MiXCR anew, one entry per CDR3 protein. The data show about 560,000 distinct CDR3 sequences, 15% to 20% seen once.

This receptor was taken from a woman aged 18-35 years with Graves' hyperthyroidism. Sequenced input: blood. The chain is built from TRBV11-3 and TRBJ2-7; the D is unclear. The DNA for the CDR3 is TGTGCCAGCAGCCTCCGGACGGCCACCTACGAGCAGTACTTC. Translated: CASSLRTATYEQYF.